This is a list of T cell receptor beta chains from one sample in a study of shared clonotypes between healthy human individuals. Assay used: immunoSEQ multiplex PCR; TCRdb lists only in-frame clones, some missing. The sample yields approximately 2,300,000 clones, just under 95% seen once. What was sequenced was naive CD4+ T cells from PBMCs. These TCRs come from a man between 18 and 35 years old in good health. Some clones in this sample may be carry-over from other donors' samples. CDR3s leave out the opening cysteine and the closing phenylalanine or tryptophan.

cdr3_aa | v_call | cdr3_length
ARRSCVLTGADPYEQY | TRBV21-1 | 16
ASSYNERQPQH | TRBV6-6 | 11
ASSPGGLSQGETQY | TRBV19 | 14
ASSRGLAVSSYEQY | TRBV2 | 14
SVSPDSGSATQY | TRBV29-1 | 12
ASQEGNEQF | TRBV5-4 | 9
NAAGVGSYEQY | TRBV10-1 | 11
ASQLSGTGTYEQY | TRBV19 | 13
ASSLSSPENTEAF | TRBV7-9 | 13
ASSFMAGLAGVQQY | TRBV5-1 | 14
ASRGQNTEAF | TRBV28 | 10
ASSDRQNTEAF | TRBV6-6 | 11